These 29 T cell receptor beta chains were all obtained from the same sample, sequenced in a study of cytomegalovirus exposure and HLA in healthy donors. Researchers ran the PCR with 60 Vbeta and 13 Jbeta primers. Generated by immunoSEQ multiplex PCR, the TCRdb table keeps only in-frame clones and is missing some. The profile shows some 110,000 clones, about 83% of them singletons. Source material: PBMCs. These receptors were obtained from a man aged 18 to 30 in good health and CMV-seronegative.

DNA of the CDR3: TGTGCCAGCAGCTTAACCCGGGACAAGCCCTACGAGCAGTACTTC. This encodes CASSLTRDKPYEQYF. The chain has TRBV7-9 and TRBJ2-7; a possible D gene is TRBD1 (6 bases). From germline, CDR1 is SEHNR and CDR2 FQNEAQ (reference sequence). The CDR3 is made up of 15 amino acids. Trimming removed 2 bases from V and 2 bases from J, with 13 bases in between. Full variable domain (missing parts from reference TRBV7-9 and TRBJ2-7): DTGVSQNPRHKITKRGQNVTFRCDPISEHNRLYWYRQTLGQGPEFLTYFQNEAQLEKSRLLSDRFSAERPKGSFSTLEIQRTEQGDSAMYLCASSLTRDKPYEQYFGPGTRLTVT.

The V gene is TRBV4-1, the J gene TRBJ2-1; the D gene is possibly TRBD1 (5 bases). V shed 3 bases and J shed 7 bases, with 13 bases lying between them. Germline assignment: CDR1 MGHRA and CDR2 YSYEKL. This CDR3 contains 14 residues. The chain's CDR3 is CASSHRVRANEQFF. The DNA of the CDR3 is TGCGCCAGCAGCCACAGGGTTAGAGCGAATGAGCAGTTCTTC.

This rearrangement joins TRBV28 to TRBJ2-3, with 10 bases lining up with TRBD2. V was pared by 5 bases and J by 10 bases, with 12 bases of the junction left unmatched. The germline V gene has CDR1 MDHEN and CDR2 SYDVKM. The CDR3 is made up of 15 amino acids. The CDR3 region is CASSLGLAGVGSQYF. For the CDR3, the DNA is TGTGCCAGCAGTCTGGGTCTAGCGGGAGTGGGGTCGCAGTATTTT.

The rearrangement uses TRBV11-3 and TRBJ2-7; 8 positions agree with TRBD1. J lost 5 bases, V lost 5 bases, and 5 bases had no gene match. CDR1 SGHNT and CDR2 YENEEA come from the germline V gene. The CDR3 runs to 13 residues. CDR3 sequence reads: CASSDRTGHEQYF. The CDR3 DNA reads TGTGCCAGCAGCGATCGGACAGGGCACGAGCAGTACTTC. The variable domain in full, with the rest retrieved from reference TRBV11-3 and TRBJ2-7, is EAGVVQSPRYKIIEKKQPVAFWCNPISGHNTLYWYLQNLGQGPELLIRYENEEAVDDSQLPKDRFSAERLKGVDSTLKIQPAELGDSAVYLCASSDRTGHEQYFGPGTRLTVT.

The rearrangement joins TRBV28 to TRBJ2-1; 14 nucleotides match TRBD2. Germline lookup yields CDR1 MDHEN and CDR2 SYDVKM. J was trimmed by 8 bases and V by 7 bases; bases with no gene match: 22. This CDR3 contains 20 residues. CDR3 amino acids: CASTLDRGTGTSGSRHEQFF. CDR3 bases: TGTGCCAGCACTTTGGACAGGGGAACCGGGACTAGCGGGAGCCGACATGAGCAGTTCTTC.

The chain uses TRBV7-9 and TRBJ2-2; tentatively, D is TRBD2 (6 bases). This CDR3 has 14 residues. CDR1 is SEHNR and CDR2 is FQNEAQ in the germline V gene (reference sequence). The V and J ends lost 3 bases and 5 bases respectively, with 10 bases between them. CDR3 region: CASSFGGETGELFF. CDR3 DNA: TGTGCCAGCAGCTTCGGGGGAGAGACCGGGGAGCTGTTTTTT.

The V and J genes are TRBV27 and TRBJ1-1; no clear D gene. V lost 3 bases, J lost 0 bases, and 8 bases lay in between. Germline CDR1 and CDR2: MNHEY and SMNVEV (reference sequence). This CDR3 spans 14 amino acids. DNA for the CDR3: TGTGCCAGCAGTTTGGGCAGATTGAACACTGAAGCTTTCTTT. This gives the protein CASSLGRLNTEAFF.

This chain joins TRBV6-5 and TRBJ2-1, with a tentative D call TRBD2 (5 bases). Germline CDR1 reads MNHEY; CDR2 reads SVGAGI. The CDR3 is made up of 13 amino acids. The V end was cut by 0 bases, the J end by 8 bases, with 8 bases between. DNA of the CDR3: TGTGCCAGCAGTTACTCGAGGGTCCATGAGCAGTTCTTC. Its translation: CASSYSRVHEQFF.

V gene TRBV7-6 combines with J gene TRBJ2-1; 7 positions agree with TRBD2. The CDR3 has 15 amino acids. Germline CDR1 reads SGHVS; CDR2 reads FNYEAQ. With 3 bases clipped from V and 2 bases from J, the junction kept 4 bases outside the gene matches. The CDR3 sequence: CASSLGTTTYNEQFF. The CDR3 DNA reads TGTGCCAGCAGCTTGGGGACTACCACCTACAATGAGCAGTTCTTC.

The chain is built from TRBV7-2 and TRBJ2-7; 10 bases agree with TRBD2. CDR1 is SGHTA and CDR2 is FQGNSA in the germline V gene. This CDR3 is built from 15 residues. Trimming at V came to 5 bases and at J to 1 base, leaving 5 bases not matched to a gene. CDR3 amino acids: CASSQTSGVSYEQYF. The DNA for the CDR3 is TGTGCCAGCAGCCAAACTAGCGGGGTATCCTACGAGCAGTACTTC.

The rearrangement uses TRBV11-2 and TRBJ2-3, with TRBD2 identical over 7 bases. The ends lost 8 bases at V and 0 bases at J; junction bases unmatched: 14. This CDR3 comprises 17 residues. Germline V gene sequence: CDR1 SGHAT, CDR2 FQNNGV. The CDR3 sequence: CASQTAVAGLSTDTQYF. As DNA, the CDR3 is TGTGCCAGCCAAACCGCGGTAGCGGGCCTTAGCACAGATACGCAGTATTTT.

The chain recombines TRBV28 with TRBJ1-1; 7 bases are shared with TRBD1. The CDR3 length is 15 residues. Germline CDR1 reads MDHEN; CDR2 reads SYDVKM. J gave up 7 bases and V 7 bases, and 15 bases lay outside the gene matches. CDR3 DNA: TGTGCCAGCATCCCTACCCCTTTGGACAGGATTGAAGCTTTCTTT. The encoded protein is CASIPTPLDRIEAFF. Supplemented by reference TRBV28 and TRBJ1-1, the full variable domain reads DVKVTQSSRYLVKRTGEKVFLECVQDMDHENMFWYRQDPGLGLRLIYFSYDVKMKEKGDIPEGYSVSREKKERFSLILESASTNQTSMYLCASIPTPLDRIEAFFGQGTRLTVV.

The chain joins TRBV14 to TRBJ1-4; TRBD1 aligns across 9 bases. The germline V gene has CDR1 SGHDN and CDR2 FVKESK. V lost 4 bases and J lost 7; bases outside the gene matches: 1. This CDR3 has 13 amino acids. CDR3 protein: CASSRQGVEKLFF. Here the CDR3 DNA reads TGTGCCAGCAGCCGACAGGGGGTTGAAAAACTGTTTTTT.

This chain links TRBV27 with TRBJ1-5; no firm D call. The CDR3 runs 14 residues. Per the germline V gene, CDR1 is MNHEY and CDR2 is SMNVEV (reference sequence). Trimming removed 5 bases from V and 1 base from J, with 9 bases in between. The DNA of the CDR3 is TGTGCCAGCAGTCTCGGACTGAGCAATCAGCCCCAGCATTTT. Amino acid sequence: CASSLGLSNQPQHF.

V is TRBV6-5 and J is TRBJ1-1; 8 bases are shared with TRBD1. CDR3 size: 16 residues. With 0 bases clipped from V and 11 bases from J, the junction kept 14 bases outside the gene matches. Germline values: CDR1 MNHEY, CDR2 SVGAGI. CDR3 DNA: TGTGCCAGCAGTTACTCGAATTTCGGCCAGGGGGCTTCGGCTTTCTTT. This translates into CASSYSNFGQGASAFF.

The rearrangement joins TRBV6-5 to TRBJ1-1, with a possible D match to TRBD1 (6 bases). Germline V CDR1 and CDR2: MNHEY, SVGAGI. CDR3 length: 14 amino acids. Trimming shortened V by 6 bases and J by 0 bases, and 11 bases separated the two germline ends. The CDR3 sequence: CASRGAVLNTEAFF. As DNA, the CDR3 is TGTGCCAGCAGGGGGGCCGTCTTGAACACTGAAGCTTTCTTT.

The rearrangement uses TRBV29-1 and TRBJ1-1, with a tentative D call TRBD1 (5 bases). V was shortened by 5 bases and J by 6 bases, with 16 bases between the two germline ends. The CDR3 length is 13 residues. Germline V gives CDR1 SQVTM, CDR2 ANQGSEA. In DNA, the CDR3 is TGCAGCGTTCACCGGGGGGGGATCTCTGAAGCTTTCTTT. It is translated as CSVHRGGISEAFF.

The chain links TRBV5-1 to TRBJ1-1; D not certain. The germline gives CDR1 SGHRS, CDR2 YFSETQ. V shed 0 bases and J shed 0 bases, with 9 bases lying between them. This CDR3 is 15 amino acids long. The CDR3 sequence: CASSLARTVNTEAFF. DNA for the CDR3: TGCGCCAGCAGCTTGGCCAGAACAGTGAACACTGAAGCTTTCTTT. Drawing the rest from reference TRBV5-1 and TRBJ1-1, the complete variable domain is KAGVTQTPRYLIKTRGQQVTLSCSPISGHRSVSWYQQTPGQGLQFLFEYFSETQRNKGNFPGRFSGRQFSNSRSEMNVSTLELGDSALYLCASSLARTVNTEAFFGQGTRLTVV.

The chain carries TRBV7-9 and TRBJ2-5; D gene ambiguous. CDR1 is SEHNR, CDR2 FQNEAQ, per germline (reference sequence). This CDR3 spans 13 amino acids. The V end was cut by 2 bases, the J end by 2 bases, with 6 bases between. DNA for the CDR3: TGTGCCAGCAGCTTATCGGGTCAAGAGACCCAGTACTTC. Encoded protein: CASSLSGQETQYF.

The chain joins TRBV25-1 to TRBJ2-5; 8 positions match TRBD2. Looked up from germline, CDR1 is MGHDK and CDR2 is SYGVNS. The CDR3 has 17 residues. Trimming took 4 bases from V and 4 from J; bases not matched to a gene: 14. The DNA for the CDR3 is TGTGCCAGCAGTGGCCTGAGACGGGAGGGCCTGGGAGAGACCCAGTACTTC. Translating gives CASSGLRREGLGETQYF.

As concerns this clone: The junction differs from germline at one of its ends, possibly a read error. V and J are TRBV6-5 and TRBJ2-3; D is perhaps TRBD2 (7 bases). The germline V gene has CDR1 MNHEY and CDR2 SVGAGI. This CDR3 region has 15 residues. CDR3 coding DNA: TGTGCCAGCAGTGACTCTCCCGGGGGGCAAGATACGCAGTATTTT. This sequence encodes CASSDSPGGQDTQYF.

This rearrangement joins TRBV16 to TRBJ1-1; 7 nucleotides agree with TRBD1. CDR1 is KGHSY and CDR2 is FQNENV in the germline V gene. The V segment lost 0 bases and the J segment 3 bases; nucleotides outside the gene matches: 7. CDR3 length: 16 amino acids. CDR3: CASSQSRGLQYTEAFF. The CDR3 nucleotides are TGTGCCAGCAGCCAATCGAGGGGGCTACAGTACACTGAAGCTTTCTTT.

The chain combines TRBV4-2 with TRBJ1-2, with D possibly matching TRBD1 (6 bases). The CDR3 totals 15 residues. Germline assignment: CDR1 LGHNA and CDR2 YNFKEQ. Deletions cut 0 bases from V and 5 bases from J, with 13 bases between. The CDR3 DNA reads TGTGCCAGCAGCCAAGAGGGGGGGCTCGTGTATGGCTACACCTTC. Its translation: CASSQEGGLVYGYTF.

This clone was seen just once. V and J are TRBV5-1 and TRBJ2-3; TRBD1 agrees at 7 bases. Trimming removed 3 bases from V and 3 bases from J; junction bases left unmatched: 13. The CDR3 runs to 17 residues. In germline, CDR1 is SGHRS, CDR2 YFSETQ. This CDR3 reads CASSSSTGARGTDTQYF. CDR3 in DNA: TGCGCCAGCAGCTCGAGCACAGGGGCGAGAGGTACAGATACGCAGTATTTT.

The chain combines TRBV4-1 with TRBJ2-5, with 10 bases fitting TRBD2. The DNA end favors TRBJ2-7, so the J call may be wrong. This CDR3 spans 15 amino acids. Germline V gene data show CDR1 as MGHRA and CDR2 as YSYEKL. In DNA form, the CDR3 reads TGCGCCAGCAGCCAAGAGCTAGCGGGAGCCCACGAGCAGTACTTC. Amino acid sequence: CASSQELAGAHEQYF.

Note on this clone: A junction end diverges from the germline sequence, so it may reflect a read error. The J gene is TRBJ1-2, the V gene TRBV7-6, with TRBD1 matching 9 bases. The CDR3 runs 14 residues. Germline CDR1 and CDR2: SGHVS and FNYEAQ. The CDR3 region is CASSLGSFGTGMDF. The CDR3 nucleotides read TGTGCCAGCAGCTTAGGGTCATTCGGGACAGGGATGGACTTC.

CDR3 nucleotide sequence: TGTGCCAGCAGTCCCTCGGGACAGGGAAATCAGCCCCAGCATTTT. This codes for CASSPSGQGNQPQHF. J is TRBJ1-5 and V is TRBV28; 9 nucleotides agree with TRBD1. Germline values: CDR1 MDHEN, CDR2 SYDVKM. V gave up 5 bases and J gave up 4 bases; unmatched junction bases: 6. The CDR3 runs 15 residues.

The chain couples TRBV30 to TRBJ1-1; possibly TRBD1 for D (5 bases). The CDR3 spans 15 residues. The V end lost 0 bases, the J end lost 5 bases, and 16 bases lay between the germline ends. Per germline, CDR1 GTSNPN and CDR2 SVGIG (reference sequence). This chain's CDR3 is CAWSVGGGIRTEAFF. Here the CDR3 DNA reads TGTGCCTGGAGTGTCGGGGGGGGGATTAGGACTGAAGCTTTCTTT.

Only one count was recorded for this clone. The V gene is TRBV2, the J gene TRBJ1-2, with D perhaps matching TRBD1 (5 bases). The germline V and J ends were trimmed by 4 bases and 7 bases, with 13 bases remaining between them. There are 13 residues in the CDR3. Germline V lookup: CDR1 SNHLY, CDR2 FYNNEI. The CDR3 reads CASSGEGRGGYTF. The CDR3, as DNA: TGTGCCAGCAGTGGTGAGGGGAGGGGTGGCTACACCTTC.